These T cell receptor beta chains were read from a single sample in a study of T-cell memory formation after mild COVID-19. TCRdb passed the 5' RACE reads through MiXCR, listing each CDR3 protein once. The sample shows 90,000 to 120,000 distinct CDR3 sequences, about 18% of them seen only once. Sequencing input: PBMCs or a T cell subset sorted from them (not recorded which). The source is a man aged 18 to 29 who had mild COVID-19 (a few samples of this study predate the infection). Cell type and time point are not known. Each CDR3 is given with its conserved first and last residue. A D gene is named only where the DNA matches it firmly. Clone size, where shown, is once, few, many, or a class for clones that have expanded.

j_gene | v_gene | len | d_gene | abundance | CDR3aa | CDR3nt
TRBJ2-5 | TRBV18 | 13 | . | . | CASSPSGAETQYF | TGTGCCAGCTCACCGTCCGGGGCCGAGACCCAGTACTTC
TRBJ1-1 | TRBV29-1 | 14 | . | few | CSAIGGQPNTEAFF | TGCAGCGCAATAGGGGGACAACCGAACACTGAAGCTTTCTTT
TRBJ2-6 | TRBV5-1 | 14 | . | few | CASSVGGGANVLTF | TGCGCCAGCAGCGTTGGTGGTGGGGCCAACGTCCTGACTTTC
TRBJ2-5 | TRBV11-2 | 15 | . | . | CASSSGPTYQETQYF | TGTGCCAGCAGCTCGGGACCGACGTACCAAGAGACCCAGTACTTC
TRBJ1-5 | TRBV12-3/TRBV12-4 | 13 | . | . | CASSLERNQPQHF | TGTGCCAGCAGTTTGGAAAGAAATCAGCCCCAGCATTTT
TRBJ2-7 | TRBV24-1 | 14 | . | many | CATNPAERAYEQYF | TGTGCCACGAACCCGGCAGAAAGGGCCTACGAGCAGTACTTC
TRBJ2-3 | TRBV12-3/TRBV12-4 | 11 | TRBD2 | few | CASKGLASQYF | TGTGCCAGCAAGGGACTAGCGAGTCAGTATTTT
TRBJ1-1 | TRBV6-1 | 13 | TRBD1 | few | CASRGDSARQAFF | TGTGCCAGCAGGGGGGACAGTGCAAGGCAAGCTTTCTTT
TRBJ2-5 | TRBV7-2 | 15 | TRBD1 | few | CASSRGPQGAETQYF | TGTGCCAGCAGCCGGGGCCCCCAGGGGGCGGAGACCCAGTACTTC
TRBJ1-6 | TRBV5-1 | 15 | . | . | CASSLLTGSNSPLHF | TGCGCCAGCAGCTTGCTAACAGGGTCTAATTCACCCCTCCACTTT
TRBJ2-6 | TRBV20-1 | 16 | . | . | CSAFTGLGSGANVLTF | TGCAGTGCTTTCACAGGGCTCGGCTCTGGGGCCAACGTCCTGACTTTC
TRBJ1-5 | TRBV27 | 15 | TRBD1 | once | CASRPGTGGGQPQHF | TGTGCCAGCAGACCCGGGACAGGGGGCGGTCAGCCCCAGCATTTT
TRBJ2-5 | TRBV20-1 | 14 | . | . | CSARRGETGETQYF | TGCAGTGCTAGAAGGGGGGAAACTGGTGAGACCCAGTACTTC
TRBJ2-5 | TRBV6-1 | 15 | TRBD2 | . | CASSEGPGRGETQYF | TGTGCCAGCAGTGAAGGCCCCGGGAGGGGAGAGACCCAGTACTTC
TRBJ1-2 | TRBV6-5 | 15 | . | few | CASSYSNTGVGGYTF | TGTGCCAGCAGTTACTCGAATACCGGGGTCGGAGGCTACACCTTC
TRBJ2-1 | TRBV7-2 | 14 | TRBD2 | . | CASSSTGGAYEQFF | TGTGCCAGCAGCTCAACGGGGGGGGCGTATGAGCAGTTCTTC
TRBJ1-1 | TRBV5-1 | 15 | . | . | CASSPWTVMNTEAFF | TGCGCCAGCAGCCCTTGGACAGTTATGAACACTGAAGCTTTCTTT
TRBJ2-1 | TRBV28 | 14 | . | few | CASSPLTVYNEQFF | TGTGCCAGCAGTCCTTTGACAGTCTACAATGAGCAGTTCTTC
TRBJ1-5 | TRBV28 | 15 | . | few | CASRTPQGLLQPQHF | TGTGCCAGCAGAACACCACAGGGTCTCTTGCAGCCCCAGCATTTT
TRBJ2-2 | TRBV7-2 | 20 | TRBD2 | many | CASSLGGRWERGGVTGELFF | TGTGCCAGCAGCTTAGGGGGGCGCTGGGAGCGGGGGGGCGTCACCGGGGAGCTGTTTTTT
TRBJ2-3 | TRBV25-1 | 14 | TRBD2 | . | CASRLAGSTDTQYF | TGTGCCAGCAGGTTAGCGGGGAGCACAGATACGCAGTATTTT
TRBJ2-5 | TRBV11-2 | 12 | . | few | CASSFPTGTQYF | TGTGCCAGCAGCTTCCCGACCGGGACTCAGTACTTC
TRBJ1-6 | TRBV6-2/TRBV6-3 | 13 | . | . | CASSYREESPLHF | TGTGCCAGCAGTTACAGGGAGGAGTCACCCCTCCACTTT
TRBJ1-1 | TRBV9 | 14 | TRBD1 | . | CASSVGAGGPEAFF | TGTGCCAGCAGCGTAGGGGCAGGGGGCCCTGAAGCTTTCTTT
TRBJ1-6 | TRBV7-9 | 15 | . | . | CASSSSPMYNSPLHF | TGTGCCAGCAGCTCTTCTCCGATGTATAATTCACCCCTCCACTTT
TRBJ2-7 | TRBV3-1 | 14 | TRBD2 | . | CASSLTSGSYEQYF | TGTGCCAGCAGCCTGACTAGCGGCTCCTACGAGCAGTACTTC
TRBJ1-2 | TRBV12-3/TRBV12-4 | 15 | TRBD1 | few | CASSRRQGGSYGYTF | TGTGCCAGCAGCCGGAGACAGGGGGGAAGCTATGGCTACACCTTC
TRBJ2-3 | TRBV4-3 | 16 | TRBD2 | few | CASSPLMGGGTDTQYF | TGCGCCAGCAGCCCTTTGATGGGGGGGGGCACAGATACGCAGTATTTT
TRBJ2-3 | TRBV4-2 | 17 | . | few | CASSQDPGSASAWGQYF | TGTGCCAGCAGCCAGGATCCGGGCTCTGCCTCGGCGTGGGGGCAGTATTTT
TRBJ2-3 | TRBV5-6 | 16 | TRBD1 | many | CASDKTGGVLTDTQYF | TGTGCCAGCGACAAGACAGGGGGCGTACTCACAGATACGCAGTATTTT
TRBJ2-5 | TRBV5-1 | 15 | TRBD1 | many | CASSLAGQGAETQYF | TGCGCCAGCAGCTTGGCCGGACAGGGGGCTGAGACCCAGTACTTC
TRBJ2-5 | TRBV3-1 | 12 | . | few | CASSLPGAAQYF | TGTGCCAGCAGCCTTCCAGGGGCGGCCCAGTACTTC
TRBJ1-1 | TRBV20-1 | 15 | . | . | CSARDLGLGNTEAFF | TGCAGTGCTAGAGATCTCGGATTGGGCAACACTGAAGCTTTCTTT
TRBJ1-5 | TRBV4-3 | 15 | . | few | CASSQEMMTNQPQHF | TGCGCCAGCAGCCAAGAAATGATGACTAATCAGCCCCAGCATTTT
TRBJ2-5 | TRBV7-9 | 12 | . | . | CASSLVREVQYF | TGTGCCAGCAGCTTAGTTAGAGAGGTCCAGTACTTC
TRBJ1-2 | TRBV6-1 | 15 | . | . | CATRTMVGANYGYTF | TGTGCCACCCGCACTATGGTAGGGGCTAATTATGGCTACACCTTC
TRBJ2-1 | TRBV29-1 | 11 | . | . | CSVVLSNEQFF | TGCAGCGTTGTGCTTAGCAATGAGCAGTTCTTC
TRBJ2-7 | TRBV12-3/TRBV12-4 | 14 | . | . | CASSSRRNTYEQYF | TGTGCCAGCAGTTCGAGGAGGAATACATACGAGCAGTACTTC
TRBJ2-1 | TRBV11-2 | 13 | . | many | CASSLEPGLEQFF | TGTGCCAGCAGCTTAGAACCCGGGTTGGAGCAGTTCTTC
TRBJ2-1 | TRBV5-1 | 16 | TRBD2 | . | CASSDSGGSSYNEQFF | TGCGCCAGCAGCGATAGCGGGGGCAGCTCCTACAATGAGCAGTTCTTC
TRBJ1-2 | TRBV12-3/TRBV12-4 | 13 | TRBD1 | . | CASSSTGGRGYTF | TGTGCCAGCAGTTCGACAGGGGGCAGGGGCTACACCTTC
TRBJ2-3 | TRBV7-2 | 14 | . | few | CASSLFQGTDTQYF | TGTGCCAGCAGCTTATTCCAGGGGACAGATACGCAGTATTTT
TRBJ2-4 | TRBV29-1 | 12 | . | few | CSVAYGGNIQYF | TGCAGCGTTGCGTACGGGGGTAACATTCAGTACTTC
TRBJ2-6 | TRBV12-3/TRBV12-4 | 15 | TRBD1 | . | CASSYDRAGANVLTF | TGTGCCAGCAGTTACGACAGGGCTGGGGCCAACGTCCTGACTTTC
TRBJ2-2 | TRBV12-3/TRBV12-4 | 17 | . | . | CASSSPWGDKNTGELFF | TGTGCCAGCAGCAGCCCGTGGGGGGACAAGAACACCGGGGAGCTGTTTTTT
TRBJ2-5 | TRBV4-3 | 14 | . | . | CASSQGTLDGTQYF | TGCGCCAGCAGCCAAGGGACCTTAGATGGGACCCAGTACTTC
TRBJ2-3 | TRBV7-9 | 14 | . | many | CASSFGQYTDTQYF | TGTGCCAGCAGCTTTGGCCAGTACACAGATACGCAGTATTTT
TRBJ2-7 | TRBV6-6 | 14 | TRBD1 | few | CASFRPGQGYEQYF | TGTGCCAGCTTTCGCCCGGGACAGGGTTACGAGCAGTACTTC
TRBJ2-5 | TRBV20-1 | 15 | TRBD2 | . | CSARDARGAQETQYF | TGCAGTGCTAGAGATGCGCGGGGGGCCCAAGAGACCCAGTACTTC
TRBJ1-1 | TRBV7-6 | 16 | TRBD1 | . | CASSLEQGRVNTEAFF | TGTGCCAGCAGCTTAGAACAGGGGAGGGTGAACACTGAAGCTTTCTTT